This T cell receptor (beta chain) was captured in a study of blood T cells in healthy people across ages. A second PCR of roughly 7 to 11 cycles used a sample-barcoded 5' primer and a J-beta primer mix. Researchers report that a template-switch adaptor with 12 random nucleotides tagged each cDNA molecule. TCRdb re-called the 5' RACE reads with MiXCR, one entry per CDR3 protein. The table shows roughly 1.5 million distinct CDR3 sequences, with roughly two fifths occurring only once. Notes on the study in general: Age showed a roughly linear inverse relationship with TCR beta diversity per million T cells.

In terms of origin and age, donors were healthy Caucasian individuals from Russia aged about 6 to 90. This CDR3 region has 15 residues. Germline CDR1 and CDR2: MGHDK and SYGVNS. This clonotype occurred a few times. The antigen is unknown. Sample: blood. The rearrangement uses TRBV25-1 and TRBJ2-4, with TRBD2 matching over 13 bases. The DNA matches TRBJ2-7 better at its end, which makes the J call doubtful. The origin of this receptor is a woman aged 18-30 years in good health. The CDR3 reads CASSGGLAGENEQYF. As DNA, the CDR3 is TGTGCCAGCAGTGGAGGACTAGCGGGAGAAAACGAGCAGTACTTC.